The TCR beta chain under discussion was sequenced for a study of T cells in localized non-small cell lung cancer. Clones were sequenced by immunoSEQ multiplex PCR, and TCRdb holds only the in-frame ones, with some missing. The data show around 25,000 clones, around 90% seen once. In the case of this clone: No antigen is known for it.

The CDR3 is made up of 14 amino acids. CDR1 and CDR2 from the germline V gene are SGHRS and YFSETQ. V dropped 1 base and J dropped 9 bases, with 17 bases sitting between them. Overall study findings and caveats: Among the top 100 tumor clones, a median around 62 appeared in adjacent lung. In the blood, greater T cell density corresponded to longer overall survival. The study sequenced only one region of the tumor. As a result, intratumor heterogeneity could not be excluded and remains possible. Maximal T cell clonality occurred in uninvolved adjacent lung, with tumor ranking below it.

Sequences were derived from peripheral blood, sampled before any cancer treatment. This chain joins TRBV5-1 and TRBJ2-7; no firm D call. The sequence was obtained from a man aged 40 to 70 with stage I squamous cell lung carcinoma. Here the CDR3 DNA reads TGCGCCAGCAGCTTGAATTTGGAAGTCTTTGGGCAGTACTTC. It specifies CASSLNLEVFGQYF.